This T cell receptor (beta chain) derives from a study of spatial heterogeneity in lung cancer. General study results and limits: Blood carried ubiquitous expanded tumor TCRs more at resection than follow-up.

The time point here: blood at routine non-recurrence follow-up after resection. V dropped 3 bases and J dropped 5 bases, with 9 bases sitting between them. The CDR3 is made up of 14 amino acids. CDR1 is SGDLS, CDR2 YYNGEE, per germline. All TCR cDNA molecules were individually tagged with a unique molecular identifier. Each CDR3 protein is one row after TCRdb ran MiXCR on the 5' RACE reads. The sample includes 39,000 or so distinct CDR3 sequences, over 9.5% of them seen just once. This clonotype was observed a few times. Its antigen remains unidentified. The chain employs TRBV9 and TRBJ1-6, with a weak D call TRBD1 (5 bases). The sequence derives from a female donor with early-stage non-small cell lung cancer. Material: PBMCs, obtained at follow-up. CDR3 nucleotide sequence: TGTGCCAGCAGCGCGGGGCTAGATAATTCACCCCTCCACTTT. This translates into CASSAGLDNSPLHF.